Listed here are 32 T cell receptor beta chains from one sample, sequenced in a study of T-cell memory formation after mild COVID-19. TCRdb ran MiXCR on the 5' RACE reads and lists one entry per CDR3 protein. The repertoire consists of 250,000 to 300,000 distinct CDR3 sequences, with around 15% occurring once and the leading ten covering around 23%. Material for sequencing was PBMCs or a T cell subset sorted from them (not recorded which). The receptors were gathered from a man aged 18 to 35 who had mild COVID-19 (a few samples of this study predate the infection). Cell type and time point are not known.

This clonotype was found many times. This chain joins TRBV5-1 and TRBJ2-3, with 8 bases lining up with TRBD2. With 4 bases clipped from V and 5 bases from J, the junction kept 6 bases outside the gene matches. The CDR3 contains 14 residues. Germline V gives CDR1 SGHRS, CDR2 YFSETQ. The CDR3 is CASSTGLAVDTQYF. The DNA for the CDR3 is TGCGCCAGCAGCACCGGACTAGCAGTAGATACGCAGTATTTT.

The V gene is TRBV7-9, the J gene TRBJ2-2, with 9 nucleotides matching TRBD1. The V gene end was trimmed by 6 bases and the J gene end by 0 bases; junction bases not matched to a gene: 5. The germline V gene encodes CDR1 SEHNR and CDR2 FQNEAQ (reference sequence). This CDR3 comprises 16 residues. The DNA of the CDR3 is TGTGCCAGCAGGGCGGACAGGGGCGCGAACACCGGGGAGCTGTTTTTT. Its protein product is CASRADRGANTGELFF.

The chain combines TRBV6-5 with TRBJ1-2; TRBD1 agrees at 8 bases. The V and J ends lost 8 bases and 3 bases, in that order; junction bases with no gene match: 2. The CDR3 has 12 residues. Germline V CDR1 and CDR2: MNHEY, SVGAGI. CDR3 loop: CASQGAHYGYTF. CDR3 in DNA: TGTGCCAGCCAGGGGGCCCACTATGGCTACACCTTC.

This clonotype occurred once. The chain recombines TRBV19 with TRBJ1-2; a weak D match, TRBD1 (5 bases). This CDR3 region has 16 residues. V dropped 5 bases and J dropped 2 bases, with 18 bases sitting between them. Germline V gives CDR1 LNHDA, CDR2 SQIVND (reference sequence). DNA for the CDR3: TGTGCCAGTAGTCCACAATCCGGGACCTACAACTATGGCTACACCTTC. This codes for CASSPQSGTYNYGYTF.

This clonotype was picked up one time. For the CDR3, the DNA is TGTGCCAGCAGCCCCCGGGACAGGGGGCCTCACGAGCAGTACTTC. It translates to CASSPRDRGPHEQYF. The chain links TRBV3-1 to TRBJ2-7, with 12 bases identical to TRBD1. Germline trimming cut 4 bases from V and 5 bases from J; bases unmatched to any gene: 6. The CDR3 spans 15 residues. Per germline, CDR1 LGHDT and CDR2 YNNKEL (reference sequence).

The rearrangement uses TRBV29-1 and TRBJ2-5, with D perhaps TRBD1 or TRBD2 (5 bases each). V was cut by 0 bases and J by 9 bases, with 17 bases left in between. The CDR3 extends over 14 amino acids. CDR1 is SQVTM, CDR2 ANQGSEA, per germline. This chain's CDR3 is CSVEDHGARVAQYF. The CDR3 nucleotides read TGCAGCGTTGAAGATCACGGGGCGAGAGTGGCCCAGTACTTC.

This chain joins TRBV11-3 and TRBJ2-2; 9 positions agree with TRBD2. Germline CDR1 reads SGHNT; CDR2 reads YENEEA. V was pared by 5 bases and J by 2 bases, with 6 bases of the junction left unmatched. The CDR3 is 16 amino acids. The CDR3 nucleotides read TGTGCCAGCAGCCCCCTAGCGGGACAAAACACCGGGGAGCTGTTTTTT. Translation: CASSPLAGQNTGELFF.

The sample holds a few counts of this clonotype. The chain is built from TRBV5-1 and TRBJ1-6; D unclear. CDR3 size: 16 residues. Germline V lookup: CDR1 SGHRS, CDR2 YFSETQ. The ends were cut back, 5 bases at V and 0 bases at J, with 12 bases in the middle. CDR3 sequence reads: CASRPTLGSYNSPLHF. CDR3 nucleotide sequence: TGCGCCAGCAGACCAACGCTAGGCTCCTATAATTCACCCCTCCACTTT.

The chain joins TRBV27 to TRBJ2-2; TRBD1 matches 11 bases. CDR3 size: 15 residues. Germline CDR1 and CDR2: MNHEY and SMNVEV (reference sequence). V dropped 5 bases and J dropped 4; count of bases not matched to a gene: 3. The CDR3 here is CASSIGTGGTGELFF. Written as DNA, the CDR3 is TGTGCCAGCAGTATCGGGACAGGGGGCACCGGGGAGCTGTTTTTT.

The table lists this clonotype with many counts. The chain joins TRBV7-9 to TRBJ2-7, with D hard to call. CDR1 is SEHNR and CDR2 is FQNEAQ in the germline V gene (reference sequence). The CDR3 runs to 14 residues. V was shortened by 4 bases and J by 5 bases, with 15 bases between the two germline ends. CDR3 sequence reads: CASSSLGFVDEQYV. The CDR3 nucleotides read TGTGCCAGCAGCTCCCTGGGATTTGTCGACGAGCAGTACGTC.

This chain links TRBV6-5 with TRBJ1-2; D unclear. Germline CDR1 is MNHEY and CDR2 is SVGAGI. Trimming took 5 bases from V and 4 from J, leaving 8 bases between them. The CDR3 spans 12 residues. CDR3 amino acids: CASSTTSYGYTF. The DNA of the CDR3 is TGTGCCAGCAGTACGACCTCCTATGGCTACACCTTC.

This clonotype was counted only a few times. The chain combines TRBV20-1 with TRBJ1-6; 7 bases agree with TRBD1. The CDR3 length is 14 residues. V shed 6 bases, J shed 7 bases, and the junction held 9 bases outside the gene matches. Per the germline V gene, CDR1 is DFQATT and CDR2 is SNEGSKA (reference sequence). Written as DNA, the CDR3 is TGCAGTGCGAGGGGGCCCGGGACAAATTCACCCCTCCACTTT. Protein sequence: CSARGPGTNSPLHF.

With respect to this clonotype: One junction end does not reproduce the germline sequence, and a read error may be involved. The chain has TRBV5-5 and TRBJ1-5; 10 bases map to TRBD1. The CDR3 runs to 15 residues. The germline V gene encodes CDR1 SGHKS and CDR2 YYEKEE (reference sequence). The CDR3 DNA reads TGTGCCAGCAGTTTGGGACAGGGGACAGTTCAGCCCCAGCATTTT. It specifies CASSLGQGTVQPQHF.

This clonotype was seen a few times. The rearrangement uses TRBV5-1 and TRBJ2-5, with D perhaps matching TRBD2 (5 bases). Trimming took 1 base from V and 4 from J, leaving 11 bases between them. The CDR3 consists of 14 residues. Germline loops: CDR1 SGHRS, CDR2 YFSETQ. The chain's CDR3 is CASSLKLAAETQYF. The CDR3 DNA sequence: TGCGCCAGCAGCTTGAAGCTAGCAGCAGAGACCCAGTACTTC. Full variable domain (outside the CDR3, taken from reference TRBV5-1 and TRBJ2-5): KAGVTQTPRYLIKTRGQQVTLSCSPISGHRSVSWYQQTPGQGLQFLFEYFSETQRNKGNFPGRFSGRQFSNSRSEMNVSTLELGDSALYLCASSLKLAAETQYFGPGTRLLVL.

CDR3 sequence reads: CASLDRGEKLFF. CDR3 DNA: TGTGCCAGCTTGGACAGGGGTGAAAAACTGTTTTTT. The chain employs TRBV28 and TRBJ1-4, with 9 nucleotides matching TRBD1. CDR1 and CDR2 (germline): MDHEN, SYDVKM. After removal of 8 bases from V and 7 bases from J, the junction contained 2 bases not matched to a gene. The CDR3 spans 12 residues.

In this sample, this clonotype turned up a few times. The chain couples TRBV7-2 to TRBJ2-3; TRBD1 agrees at 8 bases. The V segment lost 6 bases and the J segment 6 bases; nucleotides outside the gene matches: 5. Per germline, CDR1 SGHTA and CDR2 FQGNSA. This CDR3 spans 13 amino acids. DNA of the CDR3: TGTGCCAGCAGTTGGACAGGGTCGGATACGCAGTATTTT. This encodes CASSWTGSDTQYF. Supplemented by reference TRBV7-2 and TRBJ2-3, the full variable domain reads GAGVSQSPSNKVTEKGKDVELRCDPISGHTALYWYRQSLGQGLEFLIYFQGNSAPDKSGLPSDRFSAERTGGSVSTLTIQRTQQEDSAVYLCASSWTGSDTQYFGPGTRLTVL.

In its sample, this clonotype was seen a few times. The chain is built from TRBV12-3 or TRBV12-4 and TRBJ1-2; TRBD1 matches 7 bases. Trimming took 3 bases from V and 7 from J; bases not matched to a gene: 5. CDR3 length equals 13 residues. The DNA of the CDR3 is TGTGCCAGCAGTTTGGGGACAGTGGGTGGCTACACCTTC. Protein product: CASSLGTVGGYTF.

This clonotype was seen a handful of times. At one end, the junction sequence differs from germline, possibly due to a read error. V and J are TRBV20-1 and TRBJ2-1, with D hard to call. The CDR3 extends over 12 amino acids. Germline CDR1 DFQATT, CDR2 SNEGSKA (reference sequence). The CDR3 is CSASPPASPDVF. The CDR3 coding sequence is TGCAGTGCTAGTCCCCCGGCCTCTCCAGACGTCTTC.

This clonotype was detected a few times. The gene calls are TRBV4-1 and TRBJ2-2, with 8 bases lining up with TRBD1. V lost 0 bases to trimming and J lost 4 bases; unmatched junction nucleotides: 10. The CDR3 contains 18 residues. Germline values: CDR1 MGHRA, CDR2 YSYEKL. CDR3 loop: CASSQEGGTGSVTGELFF. The DNA of the CDR3 is TGCGCCAGCAGCCAAGAGGGCGGGACAGGTTCAGTCACCGGGGAGCTGTTTTTT.

The chain employs TRBV20-1 and TRBJ1-2; a possible D gene is TRBD1 (6 bases). V lost 0 bases to trimming and J lost 5 bases, with 10 bases between them. The germline V gene encodes CDR1 DFQATT and CDR2 SNEGSKA (reference sequence). The CDR3 contains 13 residues. The CDR3 loop is CSARDWGQYGYTF. Written as DNA, the CDR3 is TGCAGTGCTAGAGATTGGGGGCAATATGGCTACACCTTC.

J is TRBJ2-4 and V is TRBV7-2, with TRBD1 matching 11 bases. The trim removed 5 bases at V and 7 bases at J, leaving 10 bases unmatched. Per germline, CDR1 SGHTA and CDR2 FQGNSA. This CDR3 is built from 16 residues. This CDR3 reads CASSRPRTGGVNIQYF. The CDR3 nucleotides read TGTGCCAGCAGCCGACCTAGGACAGGGGGCGTTAACATTCAGTACTTC.

This clonotype was picked up many times. The V and J genes are TRBV20-1 and TRBJ1-6; TRBD1 matches 8 bases. CDR1 is DFQATT and CDR2 is SNEGSKA in the germline V gene (reference sequence). The V segment lost 2 bases and the J segment 10 bases; nucleotides outside the gene matches: 10. This CDR3 has 15 amino acids. CDR3 sequence reads: CSARQGAMLQSPLHF. In nucleotides, the CDR3 is TGCAGTGCTAGACAGGGGGCAATGCTTCAGTCACCCCTCCACTTT.

This clonotype was observed at least ten times. The chain recombines TRBV6-6 with TRBJ2-5; the D is unclear. This CDR3 contains 13 residues. The germline V and J ends were trimmed by 2 bases and 0 bases, with 4 bases remaining between them. Germline-derived CDR1 and CDR2 are MNHNY and SVGAGI (reference sequence). The DNA for the CDR3 is TGTGCCAGCAGTTACGGGTACCAAGAGACCCAGTACTTC. This gives the protein CASSYGYQETQYF.

The V and J genes are TRBV20-1 and TRBJ2-3, with D unclear. This CDR3 comprises 14 residues. CDR1 is DFQATT, CDR2 SNEGSKA, per germline (reference sequence). V gave up 0 bases and J gave up 4 bases, with 11 bases separating them. The CDR3 coding sequence is TGCAGTGCTAGAGAAAGCGTGATGCCAGATACGCAGTATTTT. This encodes CSARESVMPDTQYF.

The chain has TRBV12-3 or TRBV12-4 and TRBJ1-1, with no clear D. The CDR3 is 14 amino acids. The ends were cut back, 5 bases at V and 0 bases at J, with 10 bases in the middle. The CDR3 DNA is TGTGCCAGCAGTCATGGAGAGATGAACACTGAAGCTTTCTTT. It is translated as CASSHGEMNTEAFF.

The chain employs TRBV12-3 or TRBV12-4 and TRBJ2-1; 9 bases fit TRBD2. J was trimmed by 9 bases and V by 3 bases; bases with no gene match: 6. The CDR3 is made up of 14 amino acids. In nucleotides, the CDR3 is TGTGCCAGCAGTTTCATCGCGGGGGGGAGTGAGCAGTTCTTC. Translation gives CASSFIAGGSEQFF.

This rearrangement joins TRBV4-3 to TRBJ2-2; 10 positions agree with TRBD1. There are 17 residues in the CDR3. The junction had 11 bases not matched to a gene; V was cut back by 3 bases and J by 7 bases. Germline V gene lookup returns CDR1 LGHNA and CDR2 YSLEER. The CDR3 nucleotides read TGCGCCAGCAGCCACCCACCTCGGACAGGGGGAGGCGGGGAGCTGTTTTTT. Protein: CASSHPPRTGGGGELFF.

The sample holds many counts of this clonotype. This chain connects TRBV7-6 to TRBJ2-7; TRBD1 aligns across 11 bases. Trimming took 5 bases from V and 6 from J; bases not matched to a gene: 6. In germline, CDR1 is SGHVS, CDR2 FNYEAQ. The CDR3 is 14 residues long. CDR3 sequence (DNA): TGTGCCAGCAGCCATGGGACAGGGGGTGGCGAGCAGTACTTC. This codes for CASSHGTGGGEQYF.

Many counts were recorded for this clonotype. This chain uses TRBV7-8 with TRBJ2-7; a weak D match, TRBD1 (5 bases). This CDR3 is 13 amino acids long. Between the trimmed V and J ends, which lost 2 bases and 3 bases, there was a span of 8 bases. Per the germline V gene, CDR1 is SGHVS and CDR2 is FQNEAQ. The CDR3 here is CASSLSTDYEQYV. The CDR3 DNA is TGTGCCAGCAGCTTATCGACAGACTACGAGCAGTACGTC.

This sequence joins TRBV25-1 and TRBJ2-3; 7 bases align to TRBD2. Germline lookup yields CDR1 MGHDK and CDR2 SYGVNS. The CDR3 extends over 14 amino acids. The ends lost 5 bases at V and 4 bases at J; junction bases unmatched: 6. The CDR3 nucleotides read TGTGCCAGCAGTCTAGGTGGGGGGGCAGATACGCAGTATTTT. It translates to CASSLGGGADTQYF.

The chain links TRBV19 to TRBJ1-6, with unresolved D. The CDR3 is 12 residues long. CDR1 LNHDA and CDR2 SQIVND come from the germline V gene (reference sequence). Trimming removed 5 bases from V and 4 bases from J, with 3 bases in between. The CDR3 DNA sequence: TGTGCCAGTAGTGCGTATAATTCACCCCTCCACTTT. It specifies CASSAYNSPLHF.

This rearrangement joins TRBV5-1 to TRBJ1-4; TRBD1 is a possible D gene (6 bases). The V end lost 7 bases, the J end lost 8 bases, and 21 bases lay between the germline ends. Germline CDR1 SGHRS, CDR2 YFSETQ. CDR3 length equals 15 residues. CDR3 sequence reads: CASRPGQPGGEKLFF. DNA of the CDR3: TGCGCCAGCCGCCCAGGACAGCCCGGCGGCGAAAAACTGTTTTTT.